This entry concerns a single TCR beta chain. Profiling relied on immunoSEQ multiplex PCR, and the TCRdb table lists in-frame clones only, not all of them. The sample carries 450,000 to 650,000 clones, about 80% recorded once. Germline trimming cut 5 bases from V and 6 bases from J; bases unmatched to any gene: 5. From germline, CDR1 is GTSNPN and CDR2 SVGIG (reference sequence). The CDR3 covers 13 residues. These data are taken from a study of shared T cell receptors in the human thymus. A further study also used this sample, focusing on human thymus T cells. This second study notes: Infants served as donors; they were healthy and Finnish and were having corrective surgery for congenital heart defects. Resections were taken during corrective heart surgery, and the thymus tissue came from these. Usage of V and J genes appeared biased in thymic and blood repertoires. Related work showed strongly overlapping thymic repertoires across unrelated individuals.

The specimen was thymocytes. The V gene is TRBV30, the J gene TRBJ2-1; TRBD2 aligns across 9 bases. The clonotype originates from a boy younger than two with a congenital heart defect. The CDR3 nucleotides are TGTGCCTGGCGCCGCGGGAGGGTCAATGAGCAGTTCTTC. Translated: CAWRRGRVNEQFF.